The next 28 T cell receptor beta chains were all read from a single sample in a study of cytomegalovirus exposure and HLA in healthy donors. The PCR made use of 60 Vbeta and 13 Jbeta primers. The repertoire was sequenced with immunoSEQ multiplex PCR; TCRdb's copy has only in-frame clones and lacks some. The sample includes 150,000 to 200,000 clones, approximately 80% seen only once; the top ten take around 14%. Sequenced sample: PBMCs. The receptors here all came from a woman aged 25 to 39 in good health and CMV-seropositive.

This chain uses TRBV7-9 with TRBJ1-2; 8 nucleotides agree with TRBD1. Germline-derived CDR1 and CDR2 are SEHNR and FQNEAQ (reference sequence). V lost 5 bases and J lost 8; bases outside the gene matches: 7. There are 13 residues in the CDR3. CDR3 loop: CASSHGQGGGYTF. CDR3 coding DNA: TGTGCCAGCAGCCACGGACAGGGTGGAGGCTACACCTTC. The whole variable domain, filled in from reference TRBV7-9 and TRBJ1-2, reads DTGVSQNPRHKITKRGQNVTFRCDPISEHNRLYWYRQTLGQGPEFLTYFQNEAQLEKSRLLSDRFSAERPKGSFSTLEIQRTEQGDSAMYLCASSHGQGGGYTFGSGTRLTVV.

The chain has TRBV11-2 and TRBJ2-3; TRBD1 aligns across 8 bases. The CDR3 is 17 amino acids. Looked up from germline, CDR1 is SGHAT and CDR2 is FQNNGV. V gave up 3 bases and J gave up 1 base; unmatched junction bases: 9. CDR3 protein: CASSLTRGLVGTDTQYF. The CDR3 DNA reads TGTGCCAGCAGCTTGACCAGGGGGCTGGTAGGCACAGATACGCAGTATTTT.

The V gene is TRBV10-3, the J gene TRBJ1-5, with a weak D call TRBD1 (5 bases). Germline V CDR1 and CDR2: ENHRY, SYGVKD. This CDR3 comprises 14 residues. V lost 0 bases, J lost 4 bases, and 7 bases lay in between. The CDR3 DNA is TGTGCCATCAGTGAGTCGGCAGGGAATCAGCCCCAGCATTTT. It specifies CAISESAGNQPQHF.

The V and J genes are TRBV2 and TRBJ2-4; 11 nucleotides line up with TRBD1. Trimming cost V 6 bases and J 2 bases; bases outside gene matches: 6. The CDR3 has 16 residues. The V gene's germline CDR1 is SNHLY and CDR2 FYNNEI. CDR3 in amino acids: CASRFGQGASKNIQYF. CDR3 bases: TGTGCCAGCAGGTTCGGACAGGGGGCGTCCAAAAACATTCAGTACTTC. Using reference TRBV2 and TRBJ2-4 for the parts outside the CDR3, the full variable domain is EPEVTQTPSHQVTQMGQEVILRCVPISNHLYFYWYRQILGQKVEFLVSFYNNEISEKSEIFDDQFSVERPDGSNFTLKIRSTKLEDSAMYFCASRFGQGASKNIQYFGAGTRLSVL.

V usage is TRBV11-3 and J usage is TRBJ2-5; D remains unclear. The CDR3 sequence is 13 residues long. The V end lost 2 bases, the J end lost 5 bases, and 9 bases lay between the germline ends. Germline V gene lookup returns CDR1 SGHNT and CDR2 YENEEA. CDR3 coding DNA: TGTGCCAGCAGCTTATCACCGCGGGAGACCCAGTACTTC. Protein product: CASSLSPRETQYF.

The genes are TRBV7-3 and TRBJ2-2; TRBD2 is a possible D gene (5 bases). The germline CDR1 and CDR2 sequences are SGHTA and FQGTGA. The CDR3 has 15 amino acids. The V and J ends lost 2 bases and 6 bases respectively, with 13 bases between them. CDR3 DNA sequence: TGTGCCAGCAGCTTAGGTGGCGGGTCGTCCGGGGAGCTGTTTTTT. Amino acids: CASSLGGGSSGELFF.

This clone has more than one count but fewer than ten. The chain couples TRBV4-2 to TRBJ1-2, with D hard to call. Trimming cost V 2 bases and J 0 bases, with 10 bases left between them. Germline CDR1 is LGHNA and CDR2 is YNFKEQ. The CDR3 runs 15 residues. In DNA form, the CDR3 reads TGTGCCAGCAGCCAAAACAGACGAACTAACTATGGCTACACCTTC. It encodes CASSQNRRTNYGYTF.

This chain links TRBV28 with TRBJ2-3, with TRBD2 matching 8 bases. CDR3 length equals 13 residues. The junction had 9 bases not matched to a gene; V was cut back by 5 bases and J by 11 bases. CDR1 and CDR2 (germline): MDHEN, SYDVKM. The CDR3 loop reads CASSGREGLRQYF. CDR3 nucleotide sequence: TGTGCCAGCAGTGGACGGGAGGGCCTGAGGCAGTATTTT.

The rearrangement uses TRBV6-6 and TRBJ1-3; D is possibly TRBD1 (6 bases). The CDR3 runs to 16 residues. V was clipped by 6 bases and J by 1 base, with 16 bases between them. The V gene's germline CDR1 is MNHNY and CDR2 SVGAGI (reference sequence). The CDR3 region is CASRRDTRSSGNTIYF. In DNA form, the CDR3 reads TGTGCCAGCAGACGGGACACACGATCATCTGGAAACACCATATATTTT.

The chain employs TRBV10-1 and TRBJ1-2, with D uncertain. Germline values: CDR1 WNHNN, CDR2 SYGVQD (reference sequence). Trimming removed 0 bases from V and 6 bases from J, with 17 bases in between. The CDR3 totals 16 residues. The CDR3 DNA is TGCGCCAGCAGTGAGTCTGGCACGGCGGCCTATGATGGCTACACCTTC. Its translation: CASSESGTAAYDGYTF.

This clone was observed a few times. The chain uses TRBV4-1 and TRBJ1-2; a weak D match, TRBD1 (6 bases). The CDR3 totals 14 residues. Germline values: CDR1 MGHRA, CDR2 YSYEKL. V was shortened by 3 bases and J by 1 base, with 9 bases between the two germline ends. The CDR3 loop is CASSQDRFNYGYTF. The DNA of the CDR3 is TGCGCCAGCAGCCAGGACAGATTTAACTATGGCTACACCTTC.

This clone was picked up one time. Other DNA variants within this sample encode the same CDR3. The rearrangement uses TRBV9 and TRBJ2-7; TRBD1 aligns across 7 bases. J lost 3 bases, V lost 0 bases, and 3 bases had no gene match. The CDR3 consists of 14 residues. Germline CDR1 SGDLS, CDR2 YYNGEE. The CDR3 loop reads CASSVGGGDYEQYF. The CDR3 nucleotides read TGTGCCAGCAGCGTAGGAGGGGGCGACTACGAGCAGTACTTC.

The CDR3 DNA is TGTGCCAGCAGTGAATCGCTGGGACAGCGAGGGCATGGCTACACCTTC. Its protein product is CASSESLGQRGHGYTF. The rearrangement links TRBV25-1 to TRBJ1-2; 7 bases map to TRBD1. CDR1 MGHDK and CDR2 SYGVNS come from the germline V gene. The CDR3 runs 16 residues. The J segment lost 6 bases and the V segment lost 1 base, leaving 11 bases of the junction unmatched.

This rearrangement joins TRBV28 to TRBJ2-1; D not certain. This CDR3 has 12 residues. CDR1 and CDR2 (germline): MDHEN, SYDVKM. The V end was cut by 5 bases, the J end by 10 bases, with 12 bases between. The DNA of the CDR3 is TGTGCCAGCAGTACCGACTCCCCGGAGCAGTTCTTC. Translation: CASSTDSPEQFF.

On this clone itself: Other DNA variants within this sample encode the same CDR3. The rearrangement joins TRBV15 to TRBJ2-6; D unclear. The CDR3 loop spans 16 amino acids. Germline-derived CDR1 and CDR2 are LNHNV and YYDKDF (reference sequence). The ends were cut back, 0 bases at V and 0 bases at J, with 6 bases in the middle. This chain's CDR3 is CATSRDRGSGANVLTF. The DNA for the CDR3 is TGTGCCACCAGCAGAGATCGCGGCTCTGGGGCCAACGTCCTGACTTTC.

The chain has TRBV9 and TRBJ2-7; no firm D call. V lost 0 bases and J lost 6, with 13 bases in between. CDR3 length: 14 residues. Germline V CDR1 and CDR2: SGDLS, YYNGEE. The chain's CDR3 is CASSVDPSRGEQYF. CDR3 in DNA: TGTGCCAGCAGCGTAGATCCTTCTCGAGGCGAGCAGTACTTC. The variable domain in full, completed from reference TRBV9 and TRBJ2-7, reads DSGVTQTPKHLITATGQRVTLRCSPRSGDLSVYWYQQSLDQGLQFLIQYYNGEERAKGNILERFSAQQFPDLHSELNLSSLELGDSALYFCASSVDPSRGEQYFGPGTRLTVT.

The rearrangement links TRBV5-1 to TRBJ2-3, with 7 bases fitting TRBD2. Germline V gene data show CDR1 as SGHRS and CDR2 as YFSETQ. CDR3 size: 14 residues. After removal of 5 bases from V and 3 bases from J, the junction contained 6 bases not matched to a gene. This chain's CDR3 is CASRYTGGTDTQYF. The CDR3 DNA follows: TGCGCCAGCAGATACACCGGGGGGACAGATACGCAGTATTTT.

The J gene is TRBJ2-1, the V gene TRBV30; possible D gene TRBD1, 6 bases. Trimming shortened V by 1 base and J by 4 bases, and 14 bases separated the two germline ends. This CDR3 is built from 15 residues. Germline loops: CDR1 GTSNPN, CDR2 SVGIG (reference sequence). CDR3 sequence: CAWSALGQGYNEQFF. The CDR3 nucleotides are TGTGCCTGGAGTGCCCTGGGGCAGGGGTACAATGAGCAGTTCTTC.

The gene calls are TRBV30 and TRBJ1-2, with D unresolved. The CDR3 is 13 amino acids. V was shortened by 0 bases and J by 6 bases, with 11 bases between the two germline ends. Germline CDR1 reads GTSNPN; CDR2 reads SVGIG (reference sequence). The CDR3 loop reads CAWSVPPTDGYTF. In DNA, the CDR3 is TGTGCCTGGAGTGTACCCCCGACTGATGGCTACACCTTC.

The V gene is TRBV7-9, the J gene TRBJ2-2, with D unclear. Germline assignment: CDR1 SEHNR and CDR2 FQNEAQ (reference sequence). The CDR3 totals 15 residues. V lost 5 bases to trimming and J lost 2 bases, with 12 bases between them. CDR3 DNA sequence: TGTGCCAGCAGCCCCCCACGGTCCAACACCGGGGAGCTGTTTTTT. This encodes CASSPPRSNTGELFF.

The chain employs TRBV5-4 and TRBJ2-2; D is uncertain. The V gene lost 3 bases and the J gene lost 0 bases, with 12 bases spanning the gap. Germline V lookup: CDR1 SGHNT, CDR2 YYREEE (reference sequence). This CDR3 is 16 amino acids long. Here the CDR3 reads CASSSRGAANTGELFF. CDR3 nucleotides: TGTGCCAGCAGCTCCCGTGGAGCCGCGAACACCGGGGAGCTGTTTTTT.

This sequence joins TRBV27 and TRBJ1-1; 8 bases are a match to TRBD1. The CDR3 length is 14 residues. Germline loops: CDR1 MNHEY, CDR2 SMNVEV (reference sequence). The ends lost 7 bases at V and 6 bases at J; junction bases unmatched: 10. The CDR3 DNA is TGTGCCAGCAACGCCGGACAGGGTTGGGCTGAAGCTTTCTTT. Translating it yields CASNAGQGWAEAFF.

This clone turned up a few times. The chain is built from TRBV7-8 and TRBJ2-7; tentative D call: TRBD1 (5 bases). V was shortened by 6 bases and J by 0 bases, with 18 bases between the two germline ends. The CDR3 is 16 amino acids. CDR1 and CDR2 from the germline V gene are SGHVS and FQNEAQ. CDR3 nucleotides: TGTGCCAGCAGTTCTAACCCCGCAGGGATCTCCTACGAGCAGTACTTC. Amino acids: CASSSNPAGISYEQYF.

V is TRBV5-1 and J is TRBJ2-7; 9 positions match TRBD1. The V segment lost 4 bases and the J segment 7 bases; nucleotides outside the gene matches: 6. Germline loops: CDR1 SGHRS, CDR2 YFSETQ. The CDR3 totals 13 residues. CDR3 in amino acids: CASSVRQGGEQYF. CDR3 DNA sequence: TGCGCCAGCAGCGTTCGACAGGGGGGAGAGCAGTACTTC.

The rearrangement joins TRBV4-1 to TRBJ2-2; no clear D gene. V was trimmed by 1 base and J by 5 bases, leaving 5 bases between them. This CDR3 is 13 amino acids long. Germline V gene lookup returns CDR1 MGHRA and CDR2 YSYEKL. The CDR3 spells CASSQGRTGELFF. CDR3 DNA sequence: TGCGCCAGCAGCCAAGGTCGGACCGGGGAGCTGTTTTTT.

This chain connects TRBV7-2 to TRBJ1-1; TRBD1 matches 8 bases. After removal of 2 bases from V and 1 base from J, the junction contained 3 bases not matched to a gene. The CDR3 covers 15 residues. Germline-derived CDR1 and CDR2 are SGHTA and FQGNSA. Here the CDR3 reads CASSLRQGKNTEAFF. The CDR3 region has the DNA TGTGCCAGCAGCTTAAGACAGGGGAAGAACACTGAAGCTTTCTTT.

This clone showed up just once. The chain links TRBV19 to TRBJ2-7; TRBD1 matches at 9 bases. CDR3 length equals 14 residues. Germline V lookup: CDR1 LNHDA, CDR2 SQIVND (reference sequence). V lost 6 bases, J lost 5 bases, and 8 bases stayed unmatched. Here the CDR3 DNA reads TGTGCCAGTAGGAAGGGACAGGGAGTCGACGAGCAGTACTTC. Amino acids: CASRKGQGVDEQYF.

J is TRBJ2-3 and V is TRBV5-1; 8 bases are shared with TRBD2. The CDR3 runs 16 residues. With V trimmed by 0 bases and J by 0 bases, 3 bases remained unmatched. The germline V gene encodes CDR1 SGHRS and CDR2 YFSETQ. The CDR3 here is CASSLASSGSTDTQYF. CDR3 nucleotides: TGCGCCAGCAGCTTGGCCTCTAGCGGGAGCACAGATACGCAGTATTTT.